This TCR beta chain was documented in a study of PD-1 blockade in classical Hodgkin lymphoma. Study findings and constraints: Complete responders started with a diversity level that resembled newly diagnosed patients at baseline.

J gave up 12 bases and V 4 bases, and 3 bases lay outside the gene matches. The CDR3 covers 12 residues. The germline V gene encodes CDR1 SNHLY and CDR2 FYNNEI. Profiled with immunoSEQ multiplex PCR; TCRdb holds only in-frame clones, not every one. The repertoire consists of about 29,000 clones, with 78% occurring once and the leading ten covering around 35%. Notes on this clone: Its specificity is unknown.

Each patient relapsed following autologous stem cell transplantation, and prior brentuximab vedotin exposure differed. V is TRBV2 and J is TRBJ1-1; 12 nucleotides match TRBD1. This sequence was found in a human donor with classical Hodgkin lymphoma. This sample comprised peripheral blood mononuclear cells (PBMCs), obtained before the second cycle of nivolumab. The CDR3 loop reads CASSGDRGLSFF. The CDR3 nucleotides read TGTGCCAGCAGTGGGGACAGGGGGCTGTCTTTCTTT.